This T cell receptor beta chain was documented in a study of T cells in Graves' hyperthyroidism and ophthalmopathy. In the study overall: Prior to any treatment, at the point of initial diagnosis, peripheral blood was collected.

Only a few counts were recorded for this clonotype. Amplification targeted TCR beta CDR3 regions from RNA transcripts. Primed by the HTBI set, a first-round RT-PCR was run on the TCR CDR3. TCRdb independently ran MiXCR on the multiplex PCR reads; one entry per CDR3 protein. The data contain about 200,000 distinct CDR3 sequences, less than 20% of them singletons. The CDR3 is made up of 14 amino acids. CDR1 and CDR2 (germline): SEHNR, FQNEAQ (reference sequence). V was pared by 1 base and J by 7 bases, with 11 bases between. The clonotype comes from a woman aged 50 to 60 with Graves' hyperthyroidism. The sample taken for sequencing was blood. The gene calls are TRBV7-9 and TRBJ1-5; a weak D match, TRBD1 (5 bases). The CDR3 region has the DNA TGTGCCAGCAGCTTAGTCCCAGGGCTACAGCCCCAGCATTTT. Translating it yields CASSLVPGLQPQHF.